One sample yielded the 24 T cell receptor beta chains listed below, sequenced in a study of cytotoxic CD8 clonotypes in ibrutinib-treated CLL (dated by TCRdb to 2020 to 2022). The library came from the immunoSEQ multiplex PCR assay. TCRdb mirrors the immuneACCESS table, restricted to in-frame sequences. Some clones are absent from its copies; in checked studies, under half trace to an unresolved V gene, and the reason for the others is unknown. The sample table lists 250,000 to 350,000 clones, 65% to 85% of them with a count of one. Together, the top ten hold approximately 5.1% of the sample. The sample's time point label is to be understood as: progressive disease on ibrutinib. The sample consisted of PBMCs, taken at disease progression, from a patient treated with ibrutinib. The receptors originated from a human donor with chronic lymphocytic leukemia.

J is TRBJ2-2 and V is TRBV7-8, with D possibly TRBD1 on 5 matching bases. Between the trimmed V and J ends, which lost 4 bases and 5 bases, there was a span of 17 bases. CDR1 and CDR2 from the germline V gene are SGHVS and FQNEAQ. The CDR3 runs to 16 residues. Here the CDR3 DNA reads TGTGCCAGCAGCTCCAGGGCCGGGCCCCGGACCGGGGAGCTGTTTTTT. Protein product: CASSSRAGPRTGELFF.

V and J are TRBV29-1 and TRBJ2-5; no clear D gene. This CDR3 contains 14 residues. CDR1 is SQVTM and CDR2 is ANQGSEA in the germline V gene. With 3 bases removed from V and 2 bases from J, the gap between germline ends came to 13 bases. Written as DNA, the CDR3 is TGCAGCGTTGACAGGTCCCTTTTACAAGAGACCCAGTACTTC. Amino acids: CSVDRSLLQETQYF.

The chain couples TRBV10-1 to TRBJ2-7, with D possibly being TRBD1 (5 bases). V gave up 7 bases and J gave up 0 bases, with 28 bases separating them. The CDR3 has 19 residues. Germline assignment: CDR1 WNHNN and CDR2 SYGVQD (reference sequence). The chain's CDR3 is CASTRELIRKTCHSYEQYF. Here the CDR3 DNA reads TGCGCCAGCACCAGGGAATTGATACGGAAAACGTGCCACTCCTACGAGCAGTACTTC.

This clone was counted only a few times. The rearrangement joins TRBV19 to TRBJ2-2; 7 nucleotides agree with TRBD1. Germline values: CDR1 LNHDA, CDR2 SQIVND (reference sequence). The V and J ends lost 2 bases and 4 bases, in that order; junction bases with no gene match: 10. This CDR3 is 17 amino acids long. In nucleotides, the CDR3 is TGTGCCAGTAGTATACCTCTAGGGGGACAGTTCACCGGGGAGCTGTTTTTT. This codes for CASSIPLGGQFTGELFF.

The chain is built from TRBV9 and TRBJ2-1; D unresolved. Germline CDR1 reads SGDLS; CDR2 reads YYNGEE. Trimming removed 4 bases at V and 7 bases at J, with 9 bases between. This CDR3 has 12 amino acids. This chain's CDR3 is CASSPLANEQFF. CDR3 coding DNA: TGTGCCAGCAGCCCCTTAGCAAATGAGCAGTTCTTC.

In DNA, the CDR3 is TGTGCCAGCAGTGGAAGACAGGGAAGTGACACCGGGGAGCTGTTTTTT. Residues: CASSGRQGSDTGELFF. This chain uses TRBV6-6 with TRBJ2-2; TRBD1 matches 7 bases. The CDR3 spans 16 residues. V was clipped by 5 bases and J by 3 bases; unmatched bases: 9. Germline V lookup: CDR1 MNHNY, CDR2 SVGAGI (reference sequence).

The chain recombines TRBV29-1 with TRBJ1-1; weak D call: TRBD1 (6 bases). V dropped 4 bases and J dropped 1 base, with 10 bases sitting between them. This CDR3 comprises 13 residues. From germline, CDR1 is SQVTM and CDR2 ANQGSEA. The chain's CDR3 is CSVATGRNTEAFF. The CDR3 DNA reads TGCAGCGTTGCCACAGGGCGGAACACTGAAGCTTTCTTT. Full variable domain (remainder filled in from reference TRBV29-1 and TRBJ1-1): SAVISQKPSRDICQRGTSLTIQCQVDSQVTMMFWYRQQPGQSLTLIATANQGSEATYESGFVIDKFPISRPNLTFSTLTVSNMSPEDSSIYLCSVATGRNTEAFFGQGTRLTVV.

This chain connects TRBV11-2 to TRBJ2-1; 8 bases are a match to TRBD2. The trim removed 4 bases at V and 0 bases at J, leaving 5 bases unmatched. Germline CDR1 reads SGHAT; CDR2 reads FQNNGV. The CDR3 is 16 residues long. CDR3 sequence (DNA): TGTGCCAGCAGCTCGACTAGCGCTAGCTCCTACAATGAGCAGTTCTTC. It specifies CASSSTSASSYNEQFF. The entire variable domain, with the rest obtained from reference TRBV11-2 and TRBJ2-1, is as follows: EAGVAQSPRYKIIEKRQSVAFWCNPISGHATLYWYQQILGQGPKLLIQFQNNGVVDDSQLPKDRFSAERLKGVDSTLKIQPAKLEDSAVYLCASSSTSASSYNEQFFGPGTRLTVL.

This chain links TRBV6-5 with TRBJ2-2, with D possibly TRBD1 on 6 matching bases. There are 16 residues in the CDR3. Germline CDR1 and CDR2: MNHEY and SVGAGI. Trimming took 2 bases from V and 1 from J, leaving 11 bases between them. In DNA, the CDR3 is TGTGCCAGCAGTTACGGGCAGGGGATGAACACCGGGGAGCTGTTTTTT. Translated, it gives CASSYGQGMNTGELFF.

This sequence joins TRBV5-4 and TRBJ1-6; unclear D gene. The CDR3 totals 15 residues. The germline V and J ends were trimmed by 1 base and 6 bases, with 11 bases remaining between them. From germline, CDR1 is SGHNT and CDR2 YYREEE (reference sequence). CDR3 sequence: CASSLWREFNSPLHF. The CDR3 DNA reads as TGTGCCAGCAGCTTGTGGAGGGAATTTAATTCACCCCTCCACTTT.

The gene calls are TRBV28 and TRBJ2-7; unclear D gene. V gave up 1 base and J gave up 0 bases, with 13 bases separating them. The CDR3 consists of 16 residues. Looked up from germline, CDR1 is MDHEN and CDR2 is SYDVKM. Here the CDR3 reads CASSLSPQRSSYEQYF. The CDR3 region has the DNA TGTGCCAGCAGTTTATCCCCACAGAGGAGCTCCTACGAGCAGTACTTC.

The chain employs TRBV27 and TRBJ2-7, with 7 bases fitting TRBD1. V shed 8 bases and J 4 bases; nucleotides not matched to a gene: 8. The germline V gene has CDR1 MNHEY and CDR2 SMNVEV (reference sequence). This CDR3 contains 13 residues. The CDR3 here is CASGVPGQYEQYF. In DNA, the CDR3 is TGTGCCAGCGGGGTCCCGGGACAGTACGAGCAGTACTTC.

The chain uses TRBV7-8 and TRBJ2-7; D possibly matches TRBD1 or TRBD2 (5 bases each). Germline lookup yields CDR1 SGHVS and CDR2 FQNEAQ. CDR3 length: 13 residues. V was shortened by 4 bases and J by 5 bases, with 12 bases between the two germline ends. The CDR3 spells CASSWGPYNEQYF. The CDR3 nucleotides read TGTGCCAGCAGCTGGGGACCTTACAACGAGCAGTACTTC.

This chain joins TRBV6-4 and TRBJ2-2; D possibly corresponds to TRBD2 (6 bases). Germline V CDR1 and CDR2: MRHNA, SNTAGT. The CDR3 is 14 amino acids. Trimming removed 6 bases from V and 6 bases from J, with 14 bases in between. The CDR3 DNA reads as TGTGCCAGCAGCCGACTAGTTTTATCCGGGGAGCTGTTTTTT. Encoded protein: CASSRLVLSGELFF.

The chain couples TRBV13 to TRBJ2-7, with D maybe TRBD2 (5 bases). CDR3 length: 18 amino acids. The ends were cut back, 3 bases at V and 7 bases at J, with 28 bases in the middle. Germline V lookup: CDR1 PRHDT, CDR2 FYEKMQ (reference sequence). This CDR3 reads CASSFIGLSLDTSGEQYF. CDR3 DNA: TGTGCCAGCAGCTTCATAGGACTGTCACTTGATACCTCTGGGGAGCAGTACTTC.

This clone was counted only a few times. The J gene is TRBJ1-2, the V gene TRBV5-1; possibly TRBD1 for D (6 bases). Per germline, CDR1 SGHRS and CDR2 YFSETQ. The CDR3 runs to 13 residues. V lost 0 bases to trimming and J lost 7 bases, with 10 bases between them. The DNA for the CDR3 is TGCGCCAGCAGCTTGGAGGCAGGGGTTGGCTACACCTTC. Its protein product is CASSLEAGVGYTF.

The rearrangement joins TRBV7-3 to TRBJ2-3; D is possibly TRBD2 (5 bases). The CDR3 has 16 residues. The V end was cut by 0 bases, the J end by 0 bases, with 10 bases between. The V gene's germline CDR1 is SGHTA and CDR2 FQGTGA. CDR3 nucleotide sequence: TGTGCCAGCAGCTTAACGGGAGCCACTAGCACAGATACGCAGTATTTT. Protein product: CASSLTGATSTDTQYF. The full variable domain, completed using reference TRBV7-3 and TRBJ2-3, is GAGVSQTPSNKVTEKGKYVELRCDPISGHTALYWYRQSLGQGPEFLIYFQGTGAADDSGLPNDRFFAVRPEGSVSTLKIQRTERGDSAVYLCASSLTGATSTDTQYFGPGTRLTVL.

This chain connects TRBV10-3 to TRBJ2-2; TRBD1 aligns across 12 bases. V shed 8 bases and J 0 bases; nucleotides not matched to a gene: 4. This CDR3 has 16 residues. The germline gives CDR1 ENHRY, CDR2 SYGVKD. The CDR3, as DNA: TGTGCCATCGGCCGGGACAGGGGGCCGAACACCGGGGAGCTGTTTTTT. It translates to CAIGRDRGPNTGELFF.

The chain links TRBV13 to TRBJ1-1; possibly TRBD1 for D (5 bases). Germline-derived CDR1 and CDR2 are PRHDT and FYEKMQ (reference sequence). V was cut by 1 base and J by 1 base, with 10 bases left in between. This CDR3 is 15 amino acids long. CDR3 amino acids: CASSLAGTGNTEAFF. For the CDR3, the DNA is TGTGCCAGCAGCTTAGCCGGGACGGGGAACACTGAAGCTTTCTTT.

The chain recombines TRBV5-4 with TRBJ1-2; D unclear. CDR3 length: 15 residues. V dropped 5 bases and J dropped 3 bases, with 17 bases sitting between them. Germline-derived CDR1 and CDR2 are SGHNT and YYREEE (reference sequence). CDR3: CASSFGLAGYYGYTF. DNA of the CDR3: TGTGCCAGCAGTTTCGGACTGGCCGGGTACTATGGCTACACCTTC.

The rearrangement joins TRBV25-1 to TRBJ1-2, with a weak D call TRBD1 (5 bases). V dropped 4 bases and J dropped 8 bases, with 11 bases sitting between them. CDR3 length: 12 residues. Germline V gene data show CDR1 as MGHDK and CDR2 as SYGVNS. The CDR3 DNA reads as TGTGCCAGCAGTGGTACCAAGGGGGGCTACACCTTC. It is translated as CASSGTKGGYTF.

The rearrangement uses TRBV4-3 and TRBJ1-2, with D hard to call. Trimming removed 1 base at V and 0 bases at J, with 9 bases between. Germline CDR1 LGHNA, CDR2 YSLEER. The CDR3 totals 15 residues. CDR3 loop: CASSQALGSNYGYTF. DNA for the CDR3: TGCGCCAGCAGCCAAGCCCTAGGTTCTAACTATGGCTACACCTTC.

The table lists this clone with a few counts. The chain recombines TRBV6-5 with TRBJ2-7; D not resolved. The CDR3 sequence is 13 residues long. Trimming left V 5 bases short and J 0 bases short, with 8 bases between. Germline V gives CDR1 MNHEY, CDR2 SVGAGI. The CDR3, as DNA: TGTGCCAGCAGTCTACTGAGCTCCTACGAGCAGTACTTC. Protein sequence: CASSLLSSYEQYF.

The table lists this clone with a count of one. J is TRBJ1-2 and V is TRBV6-5; 8 bases agree with TRBD1. The junction had 11 bases not matched to a gene; V was cut back by 4 bases and J by 4 bases. This CDR3 spans 16 amino acids. Germline assignment: CDR1 MNHEY and CDR2 SVGAGI. Here the CDR3 reads CASSFPGQAWGYGYTF. CDR3 bases: TGTGCCAGCAGTTTTCCGGGACAGGCCTGGGGCTATGGCTACACCTTC.